Below, one T cell receptor beta chain is given with its context. Its antigen remains unidentified. The CDR3 is 16 residues long. With V trimmed by 0 bases and J by 0 bases, 4 bases remained unmatched. The V gene's germline CDR1 is SGDLS and CDR2 YYNGEE. The method was immunoSEQ multiplex PCR; TCRdb's version includes in-frame clones alone and lacks a portion of them. The data hold 100,000 to 150,000 clones, with under 90% observed a single time. The sample is drawn from a study of T cell responses to AZD1222 COVID-19 vaccine. Whole-study results and caveats: Regions left unmutated in variants are reportedly the target of nearly half of spike-specific TCRs. Baseline serology detected seropositivity in only a handful of AZD1222 recipients.

The material sequenced was peripheral blood, taken on day 0 of AZD1222 vaccination. The TCR originated in an adult in good health. This chain connects TRBV9 to TRBJ1-2; 8 positions agree with TRBD1. In nucleotides, the CDR3 is TGTGCCAGCAGCGTAGGGGGACAGGCACCTAACTATGGCTACACCTTC. This codes for CASSVGGQAPNYGYTF.